Shown below are 24 T cell receptor beta chains from a single sample sequenced in a study of a mutant IDH1 vaccine in newly diagnosed glioma (dated by TCRdb to the early 2020s). The antigens of these receptors remain unknown. The time point tag for this specimen amounts to: week 23, last vaccination. Each vaccine dose was 300 ug of a 20-mer mutant IDH1 peptide in Montanide, given subcutaneously with topical imiquimod. The library was built by means of the immunoSEQ multiplex PCR assay. TCRdb carries this immuneACCESS record with in-frame sequences only. Its versions omit some clonotypes, under half of them owing to an unresolved V gene in the studies checked, with the rest unexplained. The sample profile shows about 20,000 clones; approximately 82% of them were found once. The ten largest clones represent less than 15% of the sample. This material consisted of PBMCs, taken from a glioma patient whose treatment included an IDH1 peptide vaccine. These receptors all come from a young man with glioma.

The chain uses TRBV2 and TRBJ1-1, with 9 bases matching TRBD1. Germline CDR1 SNHLY, CDR2 FYNNEI. This CDR3 region has 15 residues. V trimming: 6 bases; J trimming: 1 base; junction bases outside the gene matches: 6. CDR3 coding DNA: TGTGCCAGCAGCCTGAAGGGACAGGGGAACACTGAAGCTTTCTTT. Amino acid sequence: CASSLKGQGNTEAFF.

V and J are TRBV27 and TRBJ2-7; D gene ambiguous. V gave up 3 bases and J gave up 2 bases, with 8 bases separating them. Germline V CDR1 and CDR2: MNHEY, SMNVEV (reference sequence). The CDR3 length is 13 residues. CDR3 sequence: CASSLGNPYEQYF. CDR3 DNA sequence: TGTGCCAGCAGTTTGGGGAACCCCTACGAGCAGTACTTC.

The V gene is TRBV5-6, the J gene TRBJ1-5, with 7 bases that match TRBD1. The CDR3 loop spans 14 amino acids. After removal of 4 bases from V and 6 bases from J, the junction contained 7 bases not matched to a gene. The V gene's germline CDR1 is SGHDT and CDR2 YYEEEE. The CDR3 nucleotides are TGTGCCAGCAGCAACAGGGGATTGAGTCAGCCCCAGCATTTT. Its protein product is CASSNRGLSQPQHF.

This rearrangement joins TRBV30 to TRBJ2-7; 8 bases align to TRBD2. After removal of 2 bases from V and 2 bases from J, the junction contained 2 bases not matched to a gene. Looked up from germline, CDR1 is GTSNPN and CDR2 is SVGIG (reference sequence). This CDR3 has 13 residues. In DNA, the CDR3 is TGTGCCTGGAGTCGGGGGGGAACCTACGAGCAGTACTTC. Its translation: CAWSRGGTYEQYF.

This clone showed up just once. This rearrangement joins TRBV29-1 to TRBJ2-1; 7 positions agree with TRBD1. CDR3 length equals 11 residues. V lost 8 bases, J lost 9 bases, and 7 bases stayed unmatched. Germline values: CDR1 SQVTM, CDR2 ANQGSEA. In nucleotides, the CDR3 is TGCAGCCCAAGACAGGGCTTTGAGCAGTTCTTC. It codes for CSPRQGFEQFF.

The CDR3 coding sequence is TGCGCCAGCAGCCGGGACAGCCTCACAGATACGCAGTATTTT. Its protein product is CASSRDSLTDTQYF. This chain links TRBV5-1 with TRBJ2-3; TRBD1 matches 7 bases. This CDR3 comprises 14 residues. V lost 4 bases to trimming and J lost 2 bases; unmatched junction nucleotides: 4. CDR1 is SGHRS and CDR2 is YFSETQ in the germline V gene.

Here the CDR3 reads CASSLDRGAEAFF. The CDR3 coding sequence is TGTGCCAGCAGCTTGGACAGGGGGGCTGAAGCTTTCTTT. The chain uses TRBV5-4 and TRBJ1-1; 8 bases line up with TRBD1. This CDR3 is 13 amino acids long. The germline V gene encodes CDR1 SGHNT and CDR2 YYREEE (reference sequence). The V segment lost 0 bases and the J segment 6 bases; nucleotides outside the gene matches: 1.

The chain employs TRBV4-1 and TRBJ2-5; 12 positions agree with TRBD2. The germline gives CDR1 MGHRA, CDR2 YSYEKL. The CDR3 totals 16 residues. Germline trimming cut 1 base from V and 5 bases from J; bases unmatched to any gene: 5. DNA of the CDR3: TGCGCCAGCAGCCAAGCTAGCGGGAGGGCCCTTGAGACCCAGTACTTC. It specifies CASSQASGRALETQYF.

The chain links TRBV19 to TRBJ1-5; D remains ambiguous. Germline V gene sequence: CDR1 LNHDA, CDR2 SQIVND (reference sequence). The CDR3 sequence is 16 residues long. V was clipped by 7 bases and J by 5 bases, with 21 bases between them. The CDR3 region is CASISSAGEPYQPQHF. CDR3 sequence (DNA): TGTGCCAGTATAAGCTCCGCAGGAGAACCATATCAGCCCCAGCATTTT. The full variable domain, its missing parts supplied by reference TRBV19 and TRBJ1-5, is DGGITQSPKYLFRKEGQNVTLSCEQNLNHDAMYWYRQDPGQGLRLIYYSQIVNDFQKGDIAEGYSVSREKKESFPLTVTSAQKNPTAFYLCASISSAGEPYQPQHFGDGTRLSIL.

This clone occurred a few times. The chain carries TRBV6-5 and TRBJ1-1; D gene ambiguous. The germline gives CDR1 MNHEY, CDR2 SVGAGI. Trimming removed 2 bases from V and 6 bases from J, with 19 bases in between. The CDR3 sequence is 16 residues long. This chain's CDR3 is CASSYDRTMDRAEAFF. The CDR3 coding sequence is TGTGCCAGCAGTTACGATCGAACAATGGATCGGGCTGAAGCTTTCTTT.

The chain combines TRBV4-1 with TRBJ2-5; D gene ambiguous. The CDR3 runs to 15 residues. Per germline, CDR1 MGHRA and CDR2 YSYEKL. The V end was cut by 1 base, the J end by 1 base, with 10 bases between. The CDR3 protein is CASSQGPPPQETQYF. The CDR3 coding sequence is TGCGCCAGCAGCCAAGGGCCCCCGCCCCAAGAGACCCAGTACTTC.

This clone has just one count. This sequence joins TRBV6-5 and TRBJ2-1; D may be TRBD2 (6 bases). Germline V gene data show CDR1 as MNHEY and CDR2 as SVGAGI. The ends were cut back, 6 bases at V and 4 bases at J, with 13 bases in the middle. The CDR3 totals 14 residues. The CDR3 coding sequence is TGTGCCAGCAGCTTCCCGGGACTGTACAATGAGCAGTTCTTC. Protein product: CASSFPGLYNEQFF.

V is TRBV27 and J is TRBJ2-5; TRBD2 matches 14 bases. This CDR3 spans 20 amino acids. After removal of 4 bases from V and 0 bases from J, the junction contained 13 bases not matched to a gene. The V gene's germline CDR1 is MNHEY and CDR2 SMNVEV (reference sequence). CDR3 residues: CASSSTGGTSGRPYQETQYF. The CDR3 region has the DNA TGTGCCAGCAGTTCCACCGGAGGGACTAGCGGGAGACCGTACCAAGAGACCCAGTACTTC.

This clone was seen more than once but under ten times. The rearrangement links TRBV2 to TRBJ1-2; tentative D call: TRBD1 (6 bases). This CDR3 contains 13 residues. Germline V gene lookup returns CDR1 SNHLY and CDR2 FYNNEI. Trimming left V 6 bases short and J 5 bases short, with 13 bases between. CDR3 coding DNA: TGTGCCAGCAGCCTGGGGGGGCAATATGGCTACACCTTC. This sequence encodes CASSLGGQYGYTF.

This chain connects TRBV5-6 to TRBJ1-5; a possible D gene is TRBD1 (5 bases). CDR3 length: 17 amino acids. CDR1 and CDR2 (germline): SGHDT, YYEEEE. V lost 3 bases, J lost 2 bases, and 18 bases lay in between. CDR3 sequence (DNA): TGTGCCAGCAGCTGGAGGGGATCGGGGGTTGGCAATCAGCCCCAGCATTTT. Translation gives CASSWRGSGVGNQPQHF.

J is TRBJ2-1 and V is TRBV11-2; D ambiguous. The CDR3 loop spans 13 amino acids. The V end was cut by 2 bases, the J end by 0 bases, with 2 bases between. Germline V lookup: CDR1 SGHAT, CDR2 FQNNGV. CDR3 sequence: CASSLYSYNEQFF. The CDR3 DNA is TGTGCCAGCAGCTTATACTCCTACAATGAGCAGTTCTTC.

V and J are TRBV12-5 and TRBJ1-1; TRBD1 is a possible D gene (6 bases). CDR1 and CDR2 (germline): LGHNT, FRNRAP. The CDR3 length is 13 residues. Trimming left V 2 bases short and J 11 bases short, with 15 bases between. The CDR3 DNA reads TGTGCTAGTGGTTTGAGTCAGGGGTTAGAGGCTTTCTTT. It yields the protein CASGLSQGLEAFF.

This chain joins TRBV29-1 and TRBJ2-1; the D gene could be TRBD1 or TRBD2 (6 bases each). The V end was cut by 7 bases, the J end by 4 bases, with 23 bases between. The germline CDR1 and CDR2 sequences are SQVTM and ANQGSEA. The CDR3 is 16 amino acids. Here the CDR3 DNA reads TGCAGCGCCGAAGGGGGGTCTAGGGTACCATACAATGAGCAGTTCTTC. Its protein product is CSAEGGSRVPYNEQFF.

This clone appeared a single time. The chain employs TRBV2 and TRBJ1-1; 11 bases agree with TRBD1. Per the germline V gene, CDR1 is SNHLY and CDR2 is FYNNEI. There are 14 residues in the CDR3. The ends lost 7 bases at V and 7 bases at J; junction bases unmatched: 8. The CDR3 sequence is CASTWTGGEGEAFF. The CDR3 DNA reads as TGTGCCAGCACCTGGACAGGGGGCGAGGGTGAAGCTTTCTTT.

The chain employs TRBV5-1 and TRBJ2-5; 9 nucleotides match TRBD2. CDR1 is SGHRS, CDR2 YFSETQ, per germline. The CDR3 extends over 15 amino acids. J lost 4 bases, V lost 0 bases, and 4 bases had no gene match. This CDR3 reads CASSLGVAGVETQYF. The CDR3 DNA reads as TGCGCCAGCAGCTTGGGGGTAGCGGGAGTAGAGACCCAGTACTTC.

The rearrangement joins TRBV5-8 to TRBJ2-3; D call uncertain. Germline CDR1 reads SGHTS; CDR2 reads YDEGEE. The V and J ends lost 1 base and 5 bases respectively, with 2 bases between them. CDR3 length: 11 amino acids. The CDR3, as DNA: TGTGCCAGCAGCTTGAAAGATACGCAGTATTTT. This translates into CASSLKDTQYF.

The V gene is TRBV5-1, the J gene TRBJ2-3, with 13 bases fitting TRBD2. Unmatched junction bases numbered 2, after V lost 3 bases and J lost 1 base. The length of the CDR3 is 16 residues. CDR1 and CDR2 from the germline V gene are SGHRS and YFSETQ. CDR3 in DNA: TGCGCCAGCAGCTACGGACTAGCGGGAGGCACAGATACGCAGTATTTT. Protein sequence: CASSYGLAGGTDTQYF.

The rearrangement links TRBV5-4 to TRBJ1-2; D gene ambiguous. Germline V gives CDR1 SGHNT, CDR2 YYREEE (reference sequence). Trimming shortened V by 2 bases and J by 2 bases, and 10 bases separated the two germline ends. CDR3 length: 14 residues. In DNA, the CDR3 is TGTGCCAGCAGCTTCGAACTAGGAAACTATGGCTACACCTTC. Translated: CASSFELGNYGYTF.

V gene TRBV10-3 combines with J gene TRBJ2-2, with D unclear. V shed 0 bases and J shed 1 base, with 0 bases lying between them. Germline V gene data show CDR1 as ENHRY and CDR2 as SYGVKD. The CDR3 length is 13 residues. CDR3 amino acids: CAISESNTGELFF. DNA of the CDR3: TGTGCCATCAGTGAGTCGAACACCGGGGAGCTGTTTTTT.